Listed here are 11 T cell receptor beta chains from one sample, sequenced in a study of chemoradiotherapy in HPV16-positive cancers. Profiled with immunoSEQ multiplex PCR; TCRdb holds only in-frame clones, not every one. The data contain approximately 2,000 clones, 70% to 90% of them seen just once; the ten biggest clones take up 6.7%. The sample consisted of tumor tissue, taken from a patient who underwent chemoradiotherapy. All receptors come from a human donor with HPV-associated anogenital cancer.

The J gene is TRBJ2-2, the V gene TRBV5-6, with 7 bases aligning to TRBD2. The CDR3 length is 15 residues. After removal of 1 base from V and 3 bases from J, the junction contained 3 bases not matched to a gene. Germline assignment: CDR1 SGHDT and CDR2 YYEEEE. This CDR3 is CASSLSGEDTGELFF. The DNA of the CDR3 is TGTGCCAGCAGCTTGAGCGGGGAGGACACCGGGGAGCTGTTTTTT.

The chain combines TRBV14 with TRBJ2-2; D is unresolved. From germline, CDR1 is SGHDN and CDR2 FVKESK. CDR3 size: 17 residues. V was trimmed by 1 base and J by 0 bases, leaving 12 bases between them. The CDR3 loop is CASSQAWGLANTGELFF. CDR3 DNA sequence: TGTGCCAGCAGCCAAGCCTGGGGTCTCGCGAACACCGGGGAGCTGTTTTTT. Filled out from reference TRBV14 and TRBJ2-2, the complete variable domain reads EAGVTQFPSHSVIEKGQTVTLRCDPISGHDNLYWYRRVMGKEIKFLLHFVKESKQDESGMPNNRFLAERTGGTYSTLKVQPAELEDSGVYFCASSQAWGLANTGELFFGEGSRLTVL.

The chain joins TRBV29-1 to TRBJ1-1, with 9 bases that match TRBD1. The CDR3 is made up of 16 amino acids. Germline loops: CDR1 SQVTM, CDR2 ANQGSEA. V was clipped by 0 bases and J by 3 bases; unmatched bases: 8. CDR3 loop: CSVEDRGTGFDTEAFF. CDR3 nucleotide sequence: TGCAGCGTTGAAGATCGGGGGACAGGGTTCGACACTGAAGCTTTCTTT. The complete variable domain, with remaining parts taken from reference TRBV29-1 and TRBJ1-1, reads SAVISQKPSRDICQRGTSLTIQCQVDSQVTMMFWYRQQPGQSLTLIATANQGSEATYESGFVIDKFPISRPNLTFSTLTVSNMSPEDSSIYLCSVEDRGTGFDTEAFFGQGTRLTVV.

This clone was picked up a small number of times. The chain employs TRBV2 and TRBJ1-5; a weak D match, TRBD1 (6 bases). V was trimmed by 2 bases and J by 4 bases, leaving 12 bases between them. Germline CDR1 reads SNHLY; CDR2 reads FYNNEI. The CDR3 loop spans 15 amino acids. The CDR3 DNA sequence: TGTGCCAGCAGTGAACTAAGGGGGGAGAATCAGCCCCAGCATTTT. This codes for CASSELRGENQPQHF.

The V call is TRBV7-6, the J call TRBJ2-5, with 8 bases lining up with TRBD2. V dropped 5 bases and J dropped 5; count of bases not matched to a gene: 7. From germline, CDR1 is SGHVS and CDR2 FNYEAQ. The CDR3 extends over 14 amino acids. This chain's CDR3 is CASSEVSGAETQYF. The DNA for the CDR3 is TGTGCCAGCAGCGAGGTTAGCGGGGCGGAGACCCAGTACTTC.

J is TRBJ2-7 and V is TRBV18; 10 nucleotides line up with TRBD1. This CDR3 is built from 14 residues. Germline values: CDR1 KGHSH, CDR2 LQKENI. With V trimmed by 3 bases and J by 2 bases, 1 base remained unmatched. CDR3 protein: CASSPGTGAYEQYF. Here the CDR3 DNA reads TGTGCCAGCTCACCCGGGACAGGGGCCTACGAGCAGTACTTC.

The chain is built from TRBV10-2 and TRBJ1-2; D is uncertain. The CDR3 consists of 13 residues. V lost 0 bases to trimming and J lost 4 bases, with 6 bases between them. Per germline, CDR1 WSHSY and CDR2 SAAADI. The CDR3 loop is CASSESGSYGYTF. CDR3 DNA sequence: TGCGCCAGCAGTGAGTCAGGGAGCTATGGCTACACCTTC.

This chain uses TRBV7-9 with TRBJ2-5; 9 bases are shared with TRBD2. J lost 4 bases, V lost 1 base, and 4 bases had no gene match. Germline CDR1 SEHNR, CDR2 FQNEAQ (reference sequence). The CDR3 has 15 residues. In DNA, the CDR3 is TGTGCCAGCAGCTTAGGGACTAGCGTCGGAGAGACCCAGTACTTC. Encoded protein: CASSLGTSVGETQYF. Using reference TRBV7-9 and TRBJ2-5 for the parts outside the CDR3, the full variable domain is DTGVSQNPRHKITKRGQNVTFRCDPISEHNRLYWYRQTLGQGPEFLTYFQNEAQLEKSRLLSDRFSAERPKGSFSTLEIQRTEQGDSAMYLCASSLGTSVGETQYFGPGTRLLVL.

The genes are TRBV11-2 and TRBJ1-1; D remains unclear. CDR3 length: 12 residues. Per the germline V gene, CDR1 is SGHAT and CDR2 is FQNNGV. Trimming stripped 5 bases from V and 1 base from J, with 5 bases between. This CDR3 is CASSHGNTEAFF. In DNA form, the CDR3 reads TGTGCCAGCAGCCACGGGAACACTGAAGCTTTCTTT.

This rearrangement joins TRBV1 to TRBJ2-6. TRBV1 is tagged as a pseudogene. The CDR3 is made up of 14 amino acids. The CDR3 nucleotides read TGCACCAGCAGAGGAAACTGTCGGGCCAACGTCCTGACTTTC. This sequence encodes CTSRGNCRANVLTF.

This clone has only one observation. CDR3 sequence reads: CASSLDLAGGMKTQYF. The CDR3 DNA reads as TGTGCCAGCAGTTTGGATCTAGCGGGGGGGATGAAGACCCAGTACTTC. The chain recombines TRBV7-9 with TRBJ2-5; 12 nucleotides align to TRBD2. CDR1 and CDR2 (germline): SEHNR, FQNEAQ (reference sequence). J gave up 6 bases and V 6 bases, and 11 bases lay outside the gene matches. There are 16 residues in the CDR3.